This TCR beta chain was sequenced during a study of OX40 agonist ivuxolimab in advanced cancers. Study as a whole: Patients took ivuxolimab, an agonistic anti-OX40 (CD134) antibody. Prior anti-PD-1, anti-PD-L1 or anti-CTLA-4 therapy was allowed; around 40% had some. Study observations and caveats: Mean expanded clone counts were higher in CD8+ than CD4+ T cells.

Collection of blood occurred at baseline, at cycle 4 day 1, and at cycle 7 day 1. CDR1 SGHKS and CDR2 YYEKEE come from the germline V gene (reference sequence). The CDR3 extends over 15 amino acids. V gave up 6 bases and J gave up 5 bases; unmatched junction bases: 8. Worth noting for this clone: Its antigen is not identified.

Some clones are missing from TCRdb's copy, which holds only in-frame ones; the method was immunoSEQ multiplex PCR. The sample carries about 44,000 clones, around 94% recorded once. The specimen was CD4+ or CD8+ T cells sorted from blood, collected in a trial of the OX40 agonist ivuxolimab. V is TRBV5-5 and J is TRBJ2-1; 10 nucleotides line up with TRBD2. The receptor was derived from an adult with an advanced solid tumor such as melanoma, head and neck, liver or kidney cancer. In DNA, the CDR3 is TGTGCCAGCACCCTTTGGCTAGCGGGGGACAATGAGCAGTTCTTC. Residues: CASTLWLAGDNEQFF.